This T cell receptor (beta chain) was documented in a study of T cells after yellow fever vaccination. Study details: Fractions of low cell number were prepared using SMART-Seq v4 Ultra Low Input. General observations from the study: FACS-sorted repertoires could harbor abundant contaminating bulk-population clonotypes.

The V and J ends lost 4 bases and 8 bases respectively, with 18 bases between them. The CDR3 sequence is 15 residues long. Germline V gene lookup returns CDR1 SGHRS and CDR2 YFSETQ. About this clonotype itself: Its antigen is unknown.

TCRdb independently ran MiXCR on the 5' RACE reads; one entry per CDR3 protein. The sample lists about 350,000 distinct CDR3 sequences, roughly 8.4% seen once, with around 17% in the top ten. The V call is TRBV5-1, the J call TRBJ1-4; a possible D gene is TRBD1 (6 bases). Sample: PBMCs, taken about 41 days after the first yellow fever vaccination. The sequence was collected from a man between 18 and 29 years old who received the YFV17D yellow fever vaccine. The CDR3: CASSLGGGQEEKLFF. Written as DNA, the CDR3 is TGCGCCAGCAGCCTAGGTGGGGGGCAAGAAGAAAAACTGTTTTTT.